This entry lists 18 T cell receptor beta chains sequenced from one sample in a study of blood T cell repertoires in COVID-19. The table came from immunoSEQ multiplex PCR; TCRdb's copy has only in-frame clones and leaves some out. The sample includes about 250,000 clones, about 88% of them seen just once. The sequencing input was PBMCs or T cells enriched from blood (not recorded which). The receptors stem from a woman aged 45-60 years who had recovered from COVID-19.

The chain is built from TRBV4-3 and TRBJ2-3; 10 bases match TRBD2. Germline V gene sequence: CDR1 LGHNA, CDR2 YSLEER. This CDR3 region has 18 residues. The J segment lost 2 bases and the V segment lost 0 bases, leaving 8 bases of the junction unmatched. The CDR3 nucleotides read TGCGCCAGCAGCCAAGAACCCGGGACTAGCGTTCCCACAGATACGCAGTATTTT. It codes for CASSQEPGTSVPTDTQYF.

This clone has just one count. Here the CDR3 reads CASTGSWGYNEQFF. The CDR3, as DNA: TGCGCCAGCACAGGGTCCTGGGGCTACAATGAGCAGTTCTTC. The chain combines TRBV5-1 with TRBJ2-1, with a tentative D call TRBD1 (5 bases). This CDR3 has 14 amino acids. CDR1 is SGHRS and CDR2 is YFSETQ in the germline V gene. V lost 6 bases and J lost 3, with 13 bases in between.

This chain connects TRBV5-1 to TRBJ2-3; 10 bases line up with TRBD2. The CDR3 totals 16 residues. The germline CDR1 and CDR2 sequences are SGHRS and YFSETQ. V lost 4 bases and J lost 0; bases outside the gene matches: 5. The CDR3 is CASSPTSGASTDTQYF. The CDR3 nucleotides read TGCGCCAGCAGCCCCACTAGCGGGGCTAGCACAGATACGCAGTATTTT.

The chain employs TRBV30 and TRBJ1-6; D is ambiguous. The CDR3 extends over 16 amino acids. Germline loops: CDR1 GTSNPN, CDR2 SVGIG (reference sequence). Trimming left V 2 bases short and J 4 bases short, with 15 bases between. CDR3 sequence: CAWSPSPSGYNSPLHF. DNA of the CDR3: TGTGCCTGGAGTCCCTCCCCAAGCGGGTATAATTCACCCCTCCACTTT.

The chain uses TRBV28 and TRBJ2-1; 15 positions agree with TRBD2. This CDR3 has 19 residues. J was trimmed by 6 bases and V by 6 bases; bases with no gene match: 15. Germline V lookup: CDR1 MDHEN, CDR2 SYDVKM. CDR3 sequence: CASRPGTSGRRGSVNEQFF. CDR3 bases: TGTGCCAGCAGACCCGGGACTAGCGGGAGGAGGGGGTCTGTCAATGAGCAGTTCTTC.

The CDR3 DNA follows: TGTGCCAGCAGTTACACCCTGGGGGGAGTCTACGAGCAGTACTTC. It translates to CASSYTLGGVYEQYF. The J gene is TRBJ2-7, the V gene TRBV6-6; D is perhaps TRBD2 (6 bases). Trimming cost V 2 bases and J 3 bases, with 14 bases left between them. This CDR3 contains 15 residues. Germline V gives CDR1 MNHNY, CDR2 SVGAGI (reference sequence).

This clone showed up just once. V usage is TRBV7-9 and J usage is TRBJ2-1; TRBD2 aligns across 9 bases. Germline V CDR1 and CDR2: SEHNR, FQNEAQ (reference sequence). The ends lost 5 bases at V and 0 bases at J; junction bases unmatched: 8. CDR3 length: 17 residues. The CDR3 is CASSPLTSGLSYNEQFF. The CDR3 coding sequence is TGTGCCAGCAGCCCGTTGACTAGCGGACTCTCCTACAATGAGCAGTTCTTC.

The chain has TRBV5-4 and TRBJ2-5, with 7 bases identical to TRBD2. V lost 4 bases and J lost 4; bases outside the gene matches: 7. CDR3 size: 14 residues. Germline-derived CDR1 and CDR2 are SGHNT and YYREEE (reference sequence). The CDR3 DNA sequence: TGTGCCAGCAGCCCGCCGGGGGGTGCAGAGACCCAGTACTTC. This sequence encodes CASSPPGGAETQYF.

The chain couples TRBV29-1 to TRBJ2-2, with TRBD2 matching 11 bases. The junction had 13 bases not matched to a gene; V was cut back by 4 bases and J by 6 bases. CDR3 length: 17 residues. Germline lookup yields CDR1 SQVTM and CDR2 ANQGSEA. As DNA, the CDR3 is TGCAGCGTTGGGGGCCCTGGACTAGCGGGTAAGGCCGGGGAGCTGTTTTTT. Protein sequence: CSVGGPGLAGKAGELFF.

The chain recombines TRBV15 with TRBJ1-5, with a possible D match to TRBD1 (6 bases). V lost 2 bases to trimming and J lost 4 bases, with 9 bases between them. The CDR3 sequence is 14 residues long. Per germline, CDR1 LNHNV and CDR2 YYDKDF (reference sequence). CDR3 protein: CATSRLTGNQPQHF. In DNA form, the CDR3 reads TGTGCCACCAGCAGATTAACAGGGAATCAGCCCCAGCATTTT.

The rearrangement uses TRBV24-1 and TRBJ2-3; 11 bases match TRBD2. The CDR3 spans 16 residues. Trimming cost V 7 bases and J 5 bases; bases outside gene matches: 10. Germline CDR1 and CDR2: KGHDR and SFDVKD. CDR3 sequence: CATSSTSGKDVDTQYF. The CDR3, as DNA: TGTGCCACCAGCTCGACTAGCGGGAAAGACGTAGATACGCAGTATTTT.

This clone appeared many times. The CDR3 DNA reads TGTGCCAGTAGTCTCAGGGACAGGGTGGATCAGCCCCAGCATTTT. This codes for CASSLRDRVDQPQHF. This chain links TRBV19 with TRBJ1-5; 9 bases match TRBD1. The V gene's germline CDR1 is LNHDA and CDR2 SQIVND (reference sequence). Germline trimming cut 5 bases from V and 5 bases from J; bases unmatched to any gene: 7. CDR3 length: 15 amino acids.

Points on this clone: One junction end disagrees with the germline gene, perhaps due to a read error. This specimen includes other DNA sequences encoding the same CDR3. The chain joins TRBV29-1 to TRBJ2-7; TRBD1 aligns across 10 bases. In germline, CDR1 is SQVTM, CDR2 ANQGSEA. The CDR3 sequence is 13 residues long. The CDR3 loop is CSASTTGGGEQYF. CDR3 nucleotide sequence: TGCAGCGCCTCCACGACAGGGGGCGGCGAGCAATACTTC.

This clone has only a few counts. Other DNA sequences within the sample encode an identical CDR3. This chain joins TRBV10-3 and TRBJ2-3; 9 bases are shared with TRBD1. V lost 0 bases, J lost 0 bases, and 4 bases stayed unmatched. Germline V CDR1 and CDR2: ENHRY, SYGVKD. The CDR3 loop spans 17 amino acids. The CDR3: CAISESGQGRSTDTQYF. In DNA, the CDR3 is TGTGCCATCAGTGAGTCCGGACAGGGGAGGAGCACAGATACGCAGTATTTT.

This chain uses TRBV6-1 with TRBJ1-4; 8 bases match TRBD1. J gave up 5 bases and V 3 bases, and 5 bases lay outside the gene matches. The length of the CDR3 is 15 residues. In germline, CDR1 is MNHNS, CDR2 SASEGT. Here the CDR3 DNA reads TGTGCCAGCAGTGACGGACAGGGCCTGAATGAAAAACTGTTTTTT. Translation gives CASSDGQGLNEKLFF.

The CDR3 here is CASSQSIAGGSYEQYF. The CDR3 DNA is TGCGCCAGCAGCCAATCAATAGCGGGAGGATCCTACGAGCAGTACTTC. The V gene is TRBV4-3, the J gene TRBJ2-7; the match to TRBD2 covers 10 bases. J lost 1 base, V lost 2 bases, and 5 bases had no gene match. The CDR3 contains 16 residues. CDR1 is LGHNA, CDR2 YSLEER, per germline.

This sequence joins TRBV12-3 or TRBV12-4 and TRBJ2-7; a weak D match, TRBD1 (6 bases). This CDR3 is 13 amino acids long. Trimming took off 6 bases at V and 4 bases at J, with 13 bases between the two ends. Here the CDR3 DNA reads TGTGCCAGCAGCGAACAGGGTATATACGAGCAGTACTTC. Translating it yields CASSEQGIYEQYF.

This clone turned up a few times. V and J are TRBV10-3 and TRBJ2-1, with 8 bases aligning to TRBD2. This CDR3 has 15 residues. Germline trimming cut 5 bases from V and 9 bases from J; bases unmatched to any gene: 12. Looked up from germline, CDR1 is ENHRY and CDR2 is SYGVKD. As DNA, the CDR3 is TGTGCCATCAGTACCCTTCCAGCGGGAGAGCGTGAGCAGTTCTTC. It codes for CAISTLPAGEREQFF.